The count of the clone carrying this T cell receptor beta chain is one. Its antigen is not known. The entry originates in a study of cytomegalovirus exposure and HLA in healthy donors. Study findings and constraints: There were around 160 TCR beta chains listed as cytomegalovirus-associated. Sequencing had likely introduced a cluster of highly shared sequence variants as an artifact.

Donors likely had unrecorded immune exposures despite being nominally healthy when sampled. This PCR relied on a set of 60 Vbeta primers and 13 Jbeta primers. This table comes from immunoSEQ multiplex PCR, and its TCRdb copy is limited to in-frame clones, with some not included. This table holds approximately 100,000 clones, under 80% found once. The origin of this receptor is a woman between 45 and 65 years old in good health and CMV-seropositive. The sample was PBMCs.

The CDR3 spells CASSEGFAFSGNTIYF. CDR3 coding DNA: TGTGCCAGCAGTGAAGGGTTCGCGTTCTCTGGAAACACCATATATTTT. V gene TRBV6-1 combines with J gene TRBJ1-3; D is unresolved. Germline V CDR1 and CDR2: MNHNS, SASEGT. CDR3 length equals 16 residues. V lost 1 base to trimming and J lost 0 bases, with 10 bases between them.